Listed here is a single T cell receptor beta chain. The CDR3 is 13 amino acids. The V gene lost 2 bases and the J gene lost 8 bases, with 10 bases spanning the gap. Germline V gene data show CDR1 as SGHRS and CDR2 as YFSETQ. Only in-frame clones appear in the TCRdb table, and some are missing; sequencing was by immunoSEQ multiplex PCR. In the table there are some 100,000 clones, 94% of which are singletons. The data belong to a study of siplizumab effects on memory and regulatory T cells. The sample was non-Treg CD4+ T cells sorted from blood. The chain combines TRBV5-1 with TRBJ1-4; a weak D match, TRBD1 (6 bases). The receptor was derived from a human donor in good health. For the CDR3, the DNA is TGCGCCAGCAGCTTTCCCGGGACAGAAAAACTGTTTTTT. This sequence encodes CASSFPGTEKLFF.